Sequencing of this T cell receptor beta chain was carried out in a study of blood T cell repertoires in COVID-19. Measured with immunoSEQ multiplex PCR; TCRdb has only the in-frame clones, and not every one. Here the sample spans about 14,000 clones, 65% to 85% being singletons. Germline V gives CDR1 LGHDT, CDR2 YNNKEL (reference sequence). This CDR3 contains 16 residues. The V gene end was trimmed by 0 bases and the J gene end by 7 bases; junction bases not matched to a gene: 6. This TCR derives from a man over 45 with active COVID-19. The specimen sequenced was peripheral blood. This chain links TRBV3-1 (or the pseudogene TRBV3-2) with TRBJ2-7; 13 bases match TRBD2. CDR3 coding DNA: TGTGCCAGCAGCCAAGAACCGGGACTAGCGGGAAATGAGCAGTACTTC. Its translation is CASSQEPGLAGNEQYF.